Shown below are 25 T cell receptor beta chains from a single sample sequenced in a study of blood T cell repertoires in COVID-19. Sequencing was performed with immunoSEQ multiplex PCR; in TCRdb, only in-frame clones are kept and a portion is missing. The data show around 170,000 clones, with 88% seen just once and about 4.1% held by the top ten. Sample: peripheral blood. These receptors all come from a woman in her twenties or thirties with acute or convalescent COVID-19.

CDR3 sequence: CASSRGSTETQYF. The CDR3 nucleotides are TGTGCCAGCAGTAGGGGTTCTACGGAGACCCAGTACTTC. This chain connects TRBV7-9 to TRBJ2-5; TRBD1 is a possible D gene (5 bases). CDR1 and CDR2 (germline): SEHNR, FQNEAQ (reference sequence). CDR3 length: 13 residues. V lost 6 bases and J lost 5, with 13 bases in between.

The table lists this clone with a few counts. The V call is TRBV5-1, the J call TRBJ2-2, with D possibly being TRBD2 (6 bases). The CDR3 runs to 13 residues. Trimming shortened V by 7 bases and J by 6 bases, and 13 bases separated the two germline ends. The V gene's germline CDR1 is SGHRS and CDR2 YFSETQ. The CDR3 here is CASGKGTAGELFF. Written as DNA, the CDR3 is TGCGCCAGCGGCAAAGGGACTGCCGGGGAGCTGTTTTTT.

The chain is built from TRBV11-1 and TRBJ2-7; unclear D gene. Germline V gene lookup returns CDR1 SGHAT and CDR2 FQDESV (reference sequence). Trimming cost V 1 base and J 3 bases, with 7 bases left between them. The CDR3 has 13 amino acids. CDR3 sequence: CASSLGTGYEQYF. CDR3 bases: TGTGCCAGCAGCTTAGGAACGGGCTACGAGCAGTACTTC.

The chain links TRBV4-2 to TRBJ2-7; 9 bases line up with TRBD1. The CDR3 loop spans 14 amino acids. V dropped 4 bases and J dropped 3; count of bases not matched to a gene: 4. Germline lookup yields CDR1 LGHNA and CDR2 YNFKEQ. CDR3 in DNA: TGTGCCAGCAGCCTAGGACAGGGGCTCTACGAGCAGTACTTC. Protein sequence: CASSLGQGLYEQYF.

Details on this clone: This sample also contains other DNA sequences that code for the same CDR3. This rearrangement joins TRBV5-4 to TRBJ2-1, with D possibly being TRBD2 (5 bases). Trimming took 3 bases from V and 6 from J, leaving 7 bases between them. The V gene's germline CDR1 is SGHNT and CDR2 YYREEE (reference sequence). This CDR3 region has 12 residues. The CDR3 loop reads CASSSRGNEQFF. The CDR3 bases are TGTGCCAGCAGCTCACGGGGCAATGAGCAGTTCTTC.

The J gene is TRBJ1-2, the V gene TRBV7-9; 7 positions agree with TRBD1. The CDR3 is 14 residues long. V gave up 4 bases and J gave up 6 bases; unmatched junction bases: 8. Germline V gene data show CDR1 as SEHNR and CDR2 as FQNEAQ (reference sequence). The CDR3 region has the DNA TGTGCCAGCAGCTCTCCCGGGACAGCACATGGCTACACCTTC. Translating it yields CASSSPGTAHGYTF. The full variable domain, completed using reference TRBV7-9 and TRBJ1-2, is DTGVSQNPRHKITKRGQNVTFRCDPISEHNRLYWYRQTLGQGPEFLTYFQNEAQLEKSRLLSDRFSAERPKGSFSTLEIQRTEQGDSAMYLCASSSPGTAHGYTFGSGTRLTVV.

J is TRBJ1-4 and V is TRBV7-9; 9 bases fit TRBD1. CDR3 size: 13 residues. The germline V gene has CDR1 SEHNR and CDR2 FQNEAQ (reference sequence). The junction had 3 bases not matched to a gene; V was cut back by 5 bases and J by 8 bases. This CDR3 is CASSGTGNEKLFF. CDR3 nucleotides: TGTGCCAGCAGCGGGACAGGGAACGAAAAACTGTTTTTT. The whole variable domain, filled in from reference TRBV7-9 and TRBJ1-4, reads DTGVSQNPRHKITKRGQNVTFRCDPISEHNRLYWYRQTLGQGPEFLTYFQNEAQLEKSRLLSDRFSAERPKGSFSTLEIQRTEQGDSAMYLCASSGTGNEKLFFGSGTQLSVL.

The DNA for the CDR3 is TGTGCCAGCAGCTTGGTGCGGGAGGCGAGCTCCTACAATGAGCAGTTCTTC. As protein: CASSLVREASSYNEQFF. The genes are TRBV5-6 and TRBJ2-1, with TRBD2 matching over 8 bases. Losses at the gene ends were 0 bases for V and 0 bases for J; bases not matched to a gene: 5. The germline V gene encodes CDR1 SGHDT and CDR2 YYEEEE. The CDR3 is made up of 17 amino acids.

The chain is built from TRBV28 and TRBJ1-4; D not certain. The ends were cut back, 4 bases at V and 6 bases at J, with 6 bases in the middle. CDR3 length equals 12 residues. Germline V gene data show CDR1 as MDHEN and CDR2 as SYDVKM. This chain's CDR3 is CASSSLHEKLFF. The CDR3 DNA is TGTGCCAGCAGTTCCCTCCATGAAAAACTGTTTTTT.

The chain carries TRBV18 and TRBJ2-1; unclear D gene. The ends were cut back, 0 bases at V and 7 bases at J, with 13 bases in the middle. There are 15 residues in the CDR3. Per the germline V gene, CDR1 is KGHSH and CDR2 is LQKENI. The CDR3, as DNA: TGTGCCAGCTCACCACCGCTACCCGATGTAAATGAGCAGTTCTTC. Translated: CASSPPLPDVNEQFF.

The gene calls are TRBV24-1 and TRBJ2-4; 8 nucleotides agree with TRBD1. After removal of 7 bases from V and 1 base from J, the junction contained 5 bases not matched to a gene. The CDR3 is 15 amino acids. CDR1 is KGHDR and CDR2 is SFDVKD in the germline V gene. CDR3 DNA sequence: TGTGCCACCAGCCAGGCAGGGGGCGCCAAAAACATTCAGTACTTC. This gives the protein CATSQAGGAKNIQYF.

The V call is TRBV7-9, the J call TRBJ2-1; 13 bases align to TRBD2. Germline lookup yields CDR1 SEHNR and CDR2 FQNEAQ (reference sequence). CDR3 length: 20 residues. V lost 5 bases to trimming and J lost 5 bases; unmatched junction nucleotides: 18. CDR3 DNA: TGTGCCAGCAGCATTACTAGCGGGAGGGCCCATCGCTCGGTAAACAATGAGCAGTTCTTC. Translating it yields CASSITSGRAHRSVNNEQFF.

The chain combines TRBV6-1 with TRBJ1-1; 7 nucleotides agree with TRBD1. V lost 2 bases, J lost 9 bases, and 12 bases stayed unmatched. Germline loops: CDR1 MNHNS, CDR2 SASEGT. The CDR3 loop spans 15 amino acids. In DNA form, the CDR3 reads TGTGCCAGCAGTGAACCCGGACAGGCCATTATGAAAGCTTTCTTT. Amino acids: CASSEPGQAIMKAFF.

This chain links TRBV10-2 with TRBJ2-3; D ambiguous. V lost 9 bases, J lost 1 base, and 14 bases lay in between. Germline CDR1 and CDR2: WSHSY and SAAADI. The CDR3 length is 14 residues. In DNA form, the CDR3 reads TGCGCCAGTCAATGGAGCTTCGGCACAGATACGCAGTATTTT. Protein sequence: CASQWSFGTDTQYF.

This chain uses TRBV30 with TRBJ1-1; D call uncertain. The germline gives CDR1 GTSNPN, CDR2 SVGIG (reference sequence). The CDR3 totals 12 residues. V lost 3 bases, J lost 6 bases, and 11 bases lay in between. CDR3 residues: CAWRYPSPEAFF. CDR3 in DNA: TGTGCCTGGAGGTATCCGAGCCCTGAAGCTTTCTTT.

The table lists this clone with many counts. The CDR3, as DNA: TGTGCCTGGAGTTCCGGGACAGGGGTAACTGAAGCTTTCTTT. Protein sequence: CAWSSGTGVTEAFF. This rearrangement joins TRBV30 to TRBJ1-1, with 10 positions matching TRBD1. The CDR3 loop spans 14 amino acids. Germline CDR1 reads GTSNPN; CDR2 reads SVGIG (reference sequence). Losses at the gene ends were 2 bases for V and 5 bases for J; bases not matched to a gene: 5.

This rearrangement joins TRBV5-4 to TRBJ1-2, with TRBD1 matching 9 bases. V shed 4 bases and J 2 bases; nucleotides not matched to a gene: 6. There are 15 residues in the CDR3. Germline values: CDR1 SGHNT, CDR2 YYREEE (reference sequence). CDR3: CASSARTGANYGYTF. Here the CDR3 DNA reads TGTGCCAGCAGCGCTCGGACAGGGGCCAACTATGGCTACACCTTC.

The CDR3 sequence is CATSDFGAGRNEEQFF. The CDR3 DNA follows: TGTGCCACCAGTGATTTCGGTGCCGGGAGAAACGAGGAGCAGTTCTTC. The chain has TRBV24-1 and TRBJ2-1, with D possibly TRBD2 on 6 matching bases. The CDR3 is 16 amino acids. Germline CDR1 reads KGHDR; CDR2 reads SFDVKD. Trimming pared 1 base from V and 10 bases from J, leaving 19 bases between.

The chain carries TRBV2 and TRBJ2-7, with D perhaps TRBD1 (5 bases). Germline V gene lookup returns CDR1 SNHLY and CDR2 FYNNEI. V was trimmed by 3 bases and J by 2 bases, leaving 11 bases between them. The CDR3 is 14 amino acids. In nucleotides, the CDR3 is TGTGCCAGCAGTGATCAGGGAAGCACCTACGAGCAGTACTTC. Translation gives CASSDQGSTYEQYF.

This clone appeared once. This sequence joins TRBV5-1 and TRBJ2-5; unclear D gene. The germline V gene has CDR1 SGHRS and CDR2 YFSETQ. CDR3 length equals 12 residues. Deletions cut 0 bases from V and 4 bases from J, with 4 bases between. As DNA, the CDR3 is TGCGCCAGCAGCTTGGCCGTAGAGACCCAGTACTTC. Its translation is CASSLAVETQYF.

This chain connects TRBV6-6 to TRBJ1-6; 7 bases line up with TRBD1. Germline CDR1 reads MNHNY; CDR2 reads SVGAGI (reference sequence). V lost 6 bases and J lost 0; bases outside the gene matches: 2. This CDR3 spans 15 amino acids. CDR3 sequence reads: CASSRDSSYNSPLHF. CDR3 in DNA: TGTGCCAGCAGCCGGGACAGCTCCTATAATTCACCCCTCCACTTT.

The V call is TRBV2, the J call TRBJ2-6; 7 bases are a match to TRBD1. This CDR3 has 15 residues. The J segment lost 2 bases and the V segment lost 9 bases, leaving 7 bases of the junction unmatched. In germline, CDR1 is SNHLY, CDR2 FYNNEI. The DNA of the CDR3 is TGTGCCAGGAACTCGGGGACAGCTGGGGCCAACGTCCTGACTTTC. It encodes CARNSGTAGANVLTF.

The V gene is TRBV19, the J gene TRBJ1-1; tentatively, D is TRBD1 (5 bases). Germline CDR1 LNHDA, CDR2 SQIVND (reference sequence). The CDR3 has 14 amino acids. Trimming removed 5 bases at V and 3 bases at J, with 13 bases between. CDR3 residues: CASSLRGGDTEAFF. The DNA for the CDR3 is TGTGCCAGTAGTCTCCGGGGAGGGGACACTGAAGCTTTCTTT.

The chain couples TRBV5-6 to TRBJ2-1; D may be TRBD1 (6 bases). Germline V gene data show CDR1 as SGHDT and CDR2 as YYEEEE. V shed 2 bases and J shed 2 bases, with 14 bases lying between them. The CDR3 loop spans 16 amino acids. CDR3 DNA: TGTGCCAGCAGCTTCACTACAGGGTACGCCTACAATGAGCAGTTCTTC. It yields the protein CASSFTTGYAYNEQFF.

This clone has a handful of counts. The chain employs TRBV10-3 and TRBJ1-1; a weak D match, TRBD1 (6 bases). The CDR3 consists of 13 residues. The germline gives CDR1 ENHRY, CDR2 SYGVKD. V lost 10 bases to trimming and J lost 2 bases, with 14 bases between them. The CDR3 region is CATRTAGNTEAFF. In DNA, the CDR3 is TGTGCCACTCGGACAGCTGGAAACACTGAAGCTTTCTTT.